Listed below are T cell receptor beta chains from one sample, sequenced in a study of identical twins. One entry per CDR3 protein results from TCRdb running MiXCR on the 5' RACE reads. The repertoire holds around 100,000 distinct CDR3 sequences, with less than 6.5% as singletons. Sequencing used memory T cells sorted from blood. The receptors come from a woman aged 45-60 years in good health. Each CDR3 is given with its conserved first and last residue. Fields, in order: J gene, V gene, CDR3 protein.

TRBJ2-3 | TRBV18 | CASHYGRQVTDTQYF
TRBJ2-2 | TRBV5-1 | CASSLGPRSTEGSGELFF
TRBJ2-1 | TRBV27 | CASTLDRGNEQFF
TRBJ2-5 | TRBV25-1 | CASREETQYF
TRBJ2-2 | TRBV5-1 | CASSLVAGGGNTGELFF
TRBJ1-1 | TRBV12-3/TRBV12-4 | CASSLVTGTEAFF
TRBJ1-1 | TRBV25-1 | CASSEYANTEAFF
TRBJ2-3 | TRBV7-2 | CASSWAGGAAGAVDTQYF
TRBJ1-1 | TRBV7-8 | CASSPTVGNTEAFF
TRBJ1-1 | TRBV30 | CAWSVKVNTEAFF
TRBJ1-2 | TRBV6-1 | CASVAGRNYGYTF
TRBJ2-2 | TRBV7-9 | CASSLAGVGGELFF
TRBJ2-3 | TRBV29-1 | CSVVAAGDTQYF
TRBJ2-1 | TRBV7-9 | CASSPGRYPDPNEQFF
TRBJ2-7 | TRBV5-5 | CASSLAGGMSEQYF
TRBJ2-2 | TRBV15 | CATSRERSTGELFF
TRBJ1-1 | TRBV27 | CASSPGQGRGNTEAFF
TRBJ1-5 | TRBV7-9 | CASSLRKDQPQHF
TRBJ2-2 | TRBV12-5 | CASGHSTGELFF
TRBJ2-1 | TRBV7-6 | CASSSQGSGMGYNEQFF
TRBJ1-1 | TRBV3-1 | CASSRQGANTEAFF
TRBJ2-1 | TRBV12-3/TRBV12-4 | CASSLRGGGYNEQFF
TRBJ2-5 | TRBV12-3/TRBV12-4 | CASSWRDQETQYF
TRBJ2-1 | TRBV7-2 | CASSLVGSNEQFF
TRBJ1-5 | TRBV5-1 | CASSLGAAGNQPQHF
TRBJ2-1 | TRBV29-1 | CSVARDRGYNEQFF
TRBJ2-5 | TRBV20-1 | CSARDSAVQRETQYF
TRBJ2-1 | TRBV9 | CASSVERSSYNEQFF
TRBJ1-2 | TRBV15 | CATRESGAPNYGYTF
TRBJ2-1 | TRBV20-1 | CSATRGGYNEQFF
TRBJ2-3 | TRBV20-1 | CSARDTQREGYALDTQYF
TRBJ2-1 | TRBV7-9 | CASSFPPGSRNNEQFF
TRBJ1-4 | TRBV3-1 | CASSPRGATRNEKLFF
TRBJ2-1 | TRBV10-2 | CASSVAGGPYEQFF
TRBJ1-2 | TRBV18 | CASSPQNGNYGYTF
TRBJ2-2 | TRBV6-5 | CASSTPFHNGELFF
TRBJ1-5 | TRBV2 | CASSLGRREQPQHF
TRBJ2-2 | TRBV20-1 | CSATQWTTATSNTGELFF
TRBJ2-2 | TRBV4-2 | CASSPGQGPNTGELFF
TRBJ1-5 | TRBV20-1 | CSASPSLGNQPQHF
TRBJ1-6 | TRBV18 | CASSPPLGPSVGSPLHF
TRBJ1-2 | TRBV12-3/TRBV12-4 | CASSLADRWTGYTF
TRBJ1-3 | TRBV11-2 | CASSFSVGASSSGNTIYF
TRBJ1-5 | TRBV15 | CATSRGTGINQPQHF
TRBJ1-1 | TRBV2 | CASKNTAGSEAFF
TRBJ2-5 | TRBV3-1 | CASSRRGTQYF
TRBJ2-3 | TRBV6-1 | CASQLTPYSTDTQYF
TRBJ1-1 | TRBV5-5 | CASSLSVNTEAFF
TRBJ1-2 | TRBV28 | CASSKRSGYRGYTF
TRBJ1-5 | TRBV4-2 | CASSTGQGNQPQHF
TRBJ1-1 | TRBV5-1 | CASSGGTANTEAFF
TRBJ2-1 | TRBV9 | CASSALNEQFF